The clone carrying this T cell receptor (beta chain) turned up a few times. The sample originates from a study of cytomegalovirus exposure and HLA in healthy donors. CDR1 and CDR2 from the germline V gene are SEHNR and FQNEAQ (reference sequence). The CDR3 consists of 15 residues. V shed 3 bases and J shed 3 bases, with 12 bases lying between them. Primers included in the PCR were 60 Vbeta and 13 Jbeta primers. Clones were sequenced by immunoSEQ multiplex PCR, and TCRdb holds only the in-frame ones, with some missing. The sample holds about 83,000 clones, roughly four fifths seen once. The rearrangement links TRBV7-9 to TRBJ1-3; D uncertain. This TCR was recovered from a woman aged 25 to 39 in good health and CMV-seronegative. The sequencing input was PBMCs. CDR3 nucleotides: TGTGCCAGCAGCTTCACGGGGATAGGTGGAAACACCATATATTTT. It codes for CASSFTGIGGNTIYF.